This passage covers 21 T cell receptor beta chains from one sample sequenced in a study of Graves' ophthalmopathy and Graves' hyperthyroidism. RNA served as the template for amplifying TCR beta CDR3 regions. HTBI-primed RT-PCR formed the first round, and a multiplex PCR formed the second. TCRdb ran MiXCR on the multiplex PCR reads and lists one entry per CDR3 protein. The profile shows a few hundred thousand distinct CDR3 sequences, approximately 15% of them singletons. What was sequenced was peripheral blood. The receptors stem from a woman younger than 35 with stable Graves' hyperthyroidism.

The chain combines TRBV28 with TRBJ1-1, with D perhaps matching TRBD1 (6 bases). Trimming removed 3 bases at V and 10 bases at J, with 21 bases between. CDR3 length equals 15 residues. In germline, CDR1 is MDHEN, CDR2 SYDVKM. CDR3 sequence (DNA): TGTGCCAGCAGTTTTAGGAAGGGGGGCGCGGGGGTAGCTTTCTTT. It is translated as CASSFRKGGAGVAFF.

This clonotype has just a few counts. The genes are TRBV19 and TRBJ1-1, with 12 bases lining up with TRBD1. V was pared by 4 bases and J by 3 bases, with 3 bases of the junction left unmatched. The germline gives CDR1 LNHDA, CDR2 SQIVND (reference sequence). The CDR3 length is 15 residues. DNA for the CDR3: TGTGCCAGTAGTACCCGGGACAGGGGGCACACTGAAGCTTTCTTT. This sequence encodes CASSTRDRGHTEAFF.

In this sample, this clonotype turned up many times. V gene TRBV11-2 combines with J gene TRBJ2-7; D unclear. Germline-derived CDR1 and CDR2 are SGHAT and FQNNGV. Trimming pared 5 bases from V and 3 bases from J, leaving 11 bases between. The CDR3 is made up of 13 amino acids. The CDR3 sequence is CASSPTDGYEQYF. The CDR3 DNA sequence: TGTGCCAGCAGCCCCACGGACGGCTACGAGCAGTACTTC.

The V call is TRBV11-3, the J call TRBJ2-2, with D tentatively TRBD1 (5 bases). The CDR3 runs to 14 residues. The V and J ends lost 3 bases and 5 bases respectively, with 10 bases between them. Germline CDR1 SGHNT, CDR2 YENEEA. CDR3 bases: TGTGCCAGCAGCTTGGGCAGGGTTACCGGGGAGCTGTTTTTT. Translation: CASSLGRVTGELFF.

This clonotype was counted at least ten times. The V and J genes are TRBV7-8 and TRBJ1-5, with D hard to call. Germline V gives CDR1 SGHVS, CDR2 FQNEAQ. This CDR3 has 15 residues. The V end was cut by 6 bases, the J end by 0 bases, with 12 bases between. The CDR3 coding sequence is TGTGCCAGCAGAGTAGGGTCCTTTAGCAATCAGCCCCAGCATTTT. Its protein product is CASRVGSFSNQPQHF.

In this sample, this clonotype turned up many times. The chain carries TRBV20-1 and TRBJ1-5, with D hard to call. Trimming took off 3 bases at V and 4 bases at J, with 10 bases between the two ends. This CDR3 has 13 amino acids. Germline V CDR1 and CDR2: DFQATT, SNEGSKA (reference sequence). CDR3 residues: CSASAGRNQPQHF. DNA of the CDR3: TGCAGTGCTAGTGCGGGCAGGAATCAGCCCCAGCATTTT.

Ten or more counts support this clonotype. The chain is built from TRBV5-1 and TRBJ1-2, with D possibly TRBD1 on 6 matching bases. V gave up 0 bases and J gave up 3 bases, with 9 bases separating them. In germline, CDR1 is SGHRS, CDR2 YFSETQ. This CDR3 is built from 14 residues. The CDR3 loop reads CASSLEGVDYGYTF. The CDR3 nucleotides are TGCGCCAGCAGCTTGGAGGGGGTTGACTATGGCTACACCTTC.

This clonotype was found many times. The chain recombines TRBV15 with TRBJ2-7; D possibly uses TRBD1 or TRBD2 (6 bases each). Per the germline V gene, CDR1 is LNHNV and CDR2 is YYDKDF (reference sequence). This CDR3 has 14 residues. Between the trimmed V and J ends, which lost 0 bases and 2 bases, there was a span of 8 bases. The CDR3 DNA reads TGTGCCACCAGCAGAGAGGGGGGCCCCTACGAGCAGTACTTC. Translation gives CATSREGGPYEQYF.

The chain recombines TRBV28 with TRBJ1-1; D gene uncertain. CDR3 size: 15 residues. Looked up from germline, CDR1 is MDHEN and CDR2 is SYDVKM. V was trimmed by 5 bases and J by 1 base, leaving 14 bases between them. The CDR3 region has the DNA TGTGCCAGCAGTCATTCCGATTGGGCGAACACTGAAGCTTTCTTT. Residues: CASSHSDWANTEAFF. Variable domain in full (rest from reference TRBV28 and TRBJ1-1): DVKVTQSSRYLVKRTGEKVFLECVQDMDHENMFWYRQDPGLGLRLIYFSYDVKMKEKGDIPEGYSVSREKKERFSLILESASTNQTSMYLCASSHSDWANTEAFFGQGTRLTVV.

This clonotype was observed many times. The genes are TRBV9 and TRBJ1-2; tentatively, D is TRBD1 (6 bases). CDR3 size: 14 residues. Deletions cut 1 base from V and 2 bases from J, with 9 bases between. Germline values: CDR1 SGDLS, CDR2 YYNGEE. The CDR3 DNA is TGTGCCAGCAGCGTAACAGGACAGAACTATGGCTACACCTTC. The encoded protein is CASSVTGQNYGYTF.

The sample holds many counts of this clonotype. The V and J genes are TRBV19 and TRBJ2-7, with TRBD1 matching over 8 bases. This CDR3 is built from 13 residues. V lost 5 bases and J lost 9; bases outside the gene matches: 9. CDR1 LNHDA and CDR2 SQIVND come from the germline V gene (reference sequence). The CDR3 sequence is CASSDRQGRGQYF. Here the CDR3 DNA reads TGTGCCAGTAGTGATCGACAGGGGAGAGGGCAGTACTTC.

This clonotype has a count of ten or more. The chain recombines TRBV9 with TRBJ2-2; a possible D gene is TRBD2 (5 bases). The CDR3 length is 15 residues. The germline V gene encodes CDR1 SGDLS and CDR2 YYNGEE. The V end lost 0 bases, the J end lost 1 base, and 7 bases lay between the germline ends. The CDR3 region is CASSVGGRNTGELFF. CDR3 coding DNA: TGTGCCAGCAGCGTAGGCGGGCGGAACACCGGGGAGCTGTTTTTT.

This clonotype was counted ten times or more. V usage is TRBV6-4 and J usage is TRBJ2-7, with 7 bases identical to TRBD2. Germline lookup yields CDR1 MRHNA and CDR2 SNTAGT. This CDR3 region has 14 residues. The V gene end was trimmed by 0 bases and the J gene end by 5 bases; junction bases not matched to a gene: 4. CDR3 in amino acids: CASSDSGGEHEQYF. For the CDR3, the DNA is TGTGCCAGCAGTGACTCTGGGGGGGAACACGAGCAGTACTTC.

In this sample, this clonotype turned up many times. The chain is built from TRBV15 and TRBJ1-2; D remains unclear. The length of the CDR3 is 16 residues. The V and J ends lost 0 bases and 4 bases respectively, with 15 bases between them. From germline, CDR1 is LNHNV and CDR2 YYDKDF (reference sequence). The CDR3 DNA is TGTGCCACCAGCAGAGATCGGAGAGGGATGTTCTATGGCTACACCTTC. Its translation: CATSRDRRGMFYGYTF.

This clonotype came up many times. This sequence joins TRBV2 and TRBJ1-3; D not certain. Trimming took off 4 bases at V and 3 bases at J, with 16 bases between the two ends. Germline lookup yields CDR1 SNHLY and CDR2 FYNNEI. The CDR3 is 16 amino acids. The CDR3 nucleotides are TGTGCCAGCAGTGCACCGACTCCGTCAGATGGAAACACCATATATTTT. This encodes CASSAPTPSDGNTIYF.

This clonotype has a count of ten or more. The chain carries TRBV6-2 or TRBV6-3 and TRBJ2-7; D not resolved. Germline V gene lookup returns CDR1 MNHEY and CDR2 SVGEGT. The V end was cut by 2 bases, the J end by 4 bases, with 9 bases between. CDR3 length: 13 amino acids. The CDR3 DNA follows: TGTGCCAGCAGTTACAGGCTACGGTACGAGCAGTACTTC. Protein sequence: CASSYRLRYEQYF.

This clonotype appeared a single time. The junction shows a germline mismatch at one end, possibly a read error. This rearrangement joins TRBV19 to TRBJ2-6; weak D call: TRBD1 (6 bases). This CDR3 has 17 amino acids. CDR1 and CDR2 from the germline V gene are LNHDA and SQIVND (reference sequence). The CDR3 is CASSAPHRESGANVVTF. As DNA, the CDR3 is TGTGCCAGTAGTGCGCCCCACAGGGAGTCTGGGGCCAACGTCGTGACTTTC.

The chain recombines TRBV12-3 or TRBV12-4 with TRBJ1-6, with D unresolved. The CDR3 spans 16 residues. Trimming pared 3 bases from V and 6 bases from J, leaving 15 bases between. The CDR3 DNA is TGTGCCAGCAGTTTGGGCGGAGCCATGGGTAATTCACCCCTCCACTTT. Translating gives CASSLGGAMGNSPLHF.

This clonotype has a count of ten or more. This chain joins TRBV12-3 or TRBV12-4 and TRBJ2-4; D ambiguous. V was clipped by 5 bases and J by 8 bases, with 16 bases between them. The CDR3 runs to 14 residues. Written as DNA, the CDR3 is TGTGCCAGCAGTCCTCTTGGACGGAAAGACATTCAGTACTTC. It specifies CASSPLGRKDIQYF.

This clonotype has just a few counts. The V gene is TRBV12-3 or TRBV12-4, the J gene TRBJ1-5; 8 positions match TRBD1. The CDR3 spans 15 residues. The V and J ends lost 6 bases and 4 bases, in that order; junction bases with no gene match: 8. Here the CDR3 DNA reads TGTGCCAGCAGCCCCCAGGGGGCGCGGAATCAGCCCCAGCATTTT. Protein product: CASSPQGARNQPQHF.

This clonotype was counted at least ten times. The chain recombines TRBV6-1 with TRBJ2-7, with D perhaps matching TRBD2 (6 bases). CDR3 length: 14 amino acids. Germline values: CDR1 MNHNS, CDR2 SASEGT. V lost 7 bases and J lost 1, with 14 bases in between. The CDR3 nucleotides are TGTGCCAGCACCAGGGACTTCTCGTCCTACGAGCAGTACTTC. This codes for CASTRDFSSYEQYF.